A selection of T cell receptor beta chains follows, all from one sample in a study of regulatory T cells in long-lasting Graves disease. TCRdb re-analysed the multiplex PCR reads in MiXCR, keeping a single row per CDR3 protein. Of about 470,000 distinct CDR3 sequences listed, less than 25% are singletons. The specimen was peripheral blood mononuclear cells (PBMCs), collected when the disease was refractory, from a patient treated with antithyroid drugs. The receptor source for this set is a female donor with Graves disease. The CDR3 runs from the conserved cysteine through the conserved F or W. The D gene is left open where the match is weak. Rows may omit the clone size; those that give it use once, few, many or a size class.

V	size	D	J	CDR3	DNA
TRBV10-3	few	.	TRBJ2-7	CATRETGYSYEQYF	TGTGCCACAAGAGAAACTGGTTATTCCTACGAGCAGTACTTC
TRBV5-1	many	TRBD2	TRBJ2-7	CASSTGTSHSYEQYF	TGCGCCAGCAGCACGGGGACTAGCCACTCCTACGAGCAGTACTTC
TRBV28	.	.	TRBJ1-5	CASSLTGGGSPQHF	TGTGCCAGCAGTTTGACCGGGGGCGGGTCTCCCCAGCATTTT
TRBV29-1	.	TRBD1	TRBJ2-7	CSVGQGVLDYEQYF	TGCAGCGTTGGACAGGGTGTTCTGGACTACGAGCAGTACTTC
TRBV7-2	few	TRBD1	TRBJ2-7	CASSLVGGQPSYEQYF	TGTGCCAGCAGCCTCGTAGGGGGACAGCCCTCCTACGAGCAGTACTTC
TRBV5-1	.	.	TRBJ2-7	CANRRGYVGADEQYF	TGCGCCAACAGAAGAGGCTACGTGGGGGCGGACGAGCAGTACTTC
TRBV5-1	.	TRBD1	TRBJ2-7	CASSPGTGWTHEQYF	TGCGCCAGCAGCCCGGGGACAGGGTGGACTCACGAGCAGTACTTC
TRBV6-1	few	TRBD1	TRBJ1-2	CASSRQRQGASYGYTF	TGTGCCAGCAGCCGCCAACGACAGGGGGCCAGCTATGGCTACACCTTC
TRBV5-6	many	TRBD1	TRBJ1-2	CASSNTGGADGYTF	TGTGCCAGCAGTAACACAGGGGGCGCCGATGGCTACACCTTC
TRBV12-3/TRBV12-4	many	.	TRBJ1-2	CASSLASVQNYGYTF	TGTGCCAGCAGTTTAGCTTCTGTTCAAAACTATGGCTACACCTTC
TRBV20-1	few	.	TRBJ2-7	CSARERGALSYEQYF	TGCAGTGCTAGAGAACGGGGGGCTCTGTCCTACGAGCAGTACTTC
TRBV20-1	.	.	TRBJ2-7	CSARGRDQYEQYF	TGCAGTGCTAGGGGCAGGGATCAATACGAGCAGTACTTC
TRBV4-1	few	.	TRBJ1-2	CASSQDDGRGYGYTF	TGCGCCAGCAGCCAAGACGACGGCCGGGGGTATGGCTACACCTTC
TRBV4-1	.	TRBD1	TRBJ2-6	CASSRPGTGTGANVLTF	TGCGCCAGCAGCCGTCCCGGGACAGGGACTGGGGCCAACGTCCTGACTTTC
TRBV19	many	TRBD1	TRBJ2-7	CASSTRQGNEQYF	TGTGCCAGTAGTACCCGACAGGGTAACGAGCAGTACTTC
TRBV29-1	many	TRBD2	TRBJ2-7	CSVEREESYEQYF	TGCAGCGTTGAGCGGGAGGAATCCTACGAGCAGTACTTC
TRBV5-1	.	TRBD2	TRBJ2-2	CASSTSGGNTGELFF	TGCGCCAGCAGCACGAGCGGGGGGAACACCGGGGAGCTGTTTTTT
TRBV29-1	.	TRBD1	TRBJ1-2	CSVADRGDYGYTF	TGCAGCGTTGCGGACAGGGGGGACTATGGCTACACCTTC
TRBV7-9	.	TRBD1	TRBJ2-4	CATKTGEENIQYF	TGTGCCACCAAGACAGGGGAGGAAAACATTCAGTACTTC
TRBV12-3/TRBV12-4	many	.	TRBJ1-2	CASKGQGNGYTF	TGTGCCAGCAAGGGCCAGGGGAATGGCTACACCTTC